This is a list of T cell receptor beta chains from one sample in a study of tumor and adjacent non-tumor tissue in lung cancer. TCRdb itself ran the multiplex PCR reads through MiXCR, one entry per CDR3 protein. Of more than 75,000 distinct CDR3 sequences listed, more than 80% are singletons. The sample consisted of distant non-tumor lung tissue. Receptor source: a man between 60 and 75 years old with small cell lung cancer. Each CDR3 is given with its conserved first and last residue. The D gene is left open where the match is weak. Some rows mark clone size as missing; the rest say once, few, many or name a class of expanded clone.

>TRBV11-1|TRBJ2-2|NA|NA
TGTGCCAGCAGCCCGCGATGGGACGGGAAGCTGTTTTTT
CASSPRWDGKLFF
>TRBV4-2|TRBJ2-1|TRBD2|NA
TGTGCCAGCACCCAAGGTAACACTAGCGGGAGATCTGAGCAGTTCTTC
CASTQGNTSGRSEQFF
>TRBV5-4|TRBJ2-1|NA|once
TGTGCCAGCAACTTGGTTGGGCTGGAGGGCCCGGGTCCGAAGTTCTTC
CASNLVGLEGPGPKFF
>TRBV7-8|TRBJ2-5|NA|NA
TGTGCCAGCTGCTTCGACAGACACGAGACCCAGTACTTC
CASCFDRHETQYF
>TRBV20-1|TRBJ1-1|NA|once
TGCAGTGCTAGACAGCCGGGAGCTATGAACACTGAAGTTTTCTTT
CSARQPGAMNTEVFF
>TRBV5-6|TRBJ1-2|TRBD1|NA
TGCGTCAGCAGCTCTAATGACGCGGACAGGGCTGAAAGGGGCTACACCTTC
CVSSSNDADRAERGYTF
>TRBV6-6|TRBJ1-5|NA|NA
TGTGCCAGCAGCCCCGCGGGTAGCAATCAGTTCCAGCATTTT
CASSPAGSNQFQHF
>TRBV11-2|TRBJ2-1|NA|NA
TGTGCCAGCGGCTTAGAGACAGCCCAGAGCTCCTACAATGAGCACTTCTTC
CASGLETAQSSYNEHFF
>TRBV7-8|TRBJ1-1|NA|many
TGTGCCAGCAGCCGTGACAGGTCGGGGGAAGCTTTCTTT
CASSRDRSGEAFF
>TRBV4-1|TRBJ2-3|TRBD1|NA
TGCGCCGGCAGCCAAGATGGGACAGCCCTTAGCACAGATACGCAGTATTTT
CAGSQDGTALSTDTQYF
>TRBV10-3|TRBJ2-5|TRBD2|NA
TGTGCTATCAGTGCTAAGGCGGGAGTTACCGAAGAGACCCAGTACTTC
CAISAKAGVTEETQYF
>TRBV29-1|TRBJ2-2|TRBD1|NA
TGTAACGTAAGACAGGGGACCGGGGAGCTGTTTTTC
CNVRQGTGELFF
>TRBV4-2|TRBJ2-2|NA|NA
TGTGCCATCAGCCAAGATCTCAGGGTGAACACCGGGGGGCTGTTTTTT
CAISQDLRVNTGGLFF
>TRBV4-2|TRBJ2-3|NA|NA
TGTGCCAGCAGCCCCCGGGACGACGGCAATCAGCCCCAGTATTTT
CASSPRDDGNQPQYF
>TRBV11-3|TRBJ2-2|TRBD2|NA
TGTGCCAGCAGTTTAGCCGCGGGAGTGCTCACCGGGGAGCTGTTTTTT
CASSLAAGVLTGELFF
>TRBV28|TRBJ1-2|NA|many
TGTGCCAGCAGCCGAACGAATGGCTACACCTTC
CASSRTNGYTF
>TRBV4-1|TRBJ2-1|NA|NA
TGCGCCAGCAGCCAACCTCGAGCGAGAGGCTCCTACAGTGAGCAGTTCTTT
CASSQPRARGSYSEQFF
>TRBV29-1|TRBJ2-7|NA|NA
TGCAGCGTCTTGATCTCGGACGAGCAGTACTTC
CSVLISDEQYF
>TRBV11-3|TRBJ2-7|TRBD2|NA
TGTGTCGGCAGCTCGCCTGAACGCGGGGGACTCTACGAGCAGTACTTC
CVGSSPERGGLYEQYF
>TRBV6-5|TRBJ2-7|NA|NA
TGTGCCAGCATTAGGGGAACATCCTACGAGCAGTACTTC
CASIRGTSYEQYF
>TRBV11-2|TRBJ2-1|NA|NA
TGTGCCGGCAGCTTAGGGGCGGAGGGCCTAAAGATCTTC
CAGSLGAEGLKIF
>TRBV29-1|TRBJ1-2|NA|NA
TGCAGCGCCAGGGGCTCCAACTATGGCTACATCTTC
CSARGSNYGYIF
>TRBV10-3|TRBJ2-3|NA|NA
TGTGCCATCATTAGGACTAACAGTACAGATACGCAGTATTTT
CAIIRTNSTDTQYF
>TRBV4-1|TRBJ2-6|TRBD1|NA
TGCGCCAACAACCTCAGAGGGGGCGGCTTAGGCTCTGGGGCCAACGTCCTGACTTTC
CANNLRGGGLGSGANVLTF
>TRBV6-6|TRBJ1-1|TRBD1|many
TGTGCCAGCAGCGGACAGGTGACTCCTGGAGCTTTCTTT
CASSGQVTPGAFF
>TRBV11-3|TRBJ2-5|NA|NA
TGTGCCAGCAGCCGGGGGCCTCAGGAGACCCAGTGCTTC
CASSRGPQETQCF